This paragraph covers one TCR beta chain sequence. This sample was included in a study of T cells in tuberculosis. Study-wide results and limits: Some low-affinity tetramer-binding T cells may be absent from this sample.

After thawing and overnight rest, PBMC were stained with GMM-loaded CD1B tetramer, viability dye and anti-CD3 for sorting. CD1B tetramers were loaded with Rhodococcus equi-derived C32 glucose monomycolate. CD14-expressing monocytes were removed from PBMC before cryopreservation and sorting. Chain pairing is unknown; alpha and beta were sequenced separately. Method: immunoSEQ multiplex PCR; TCRdb's copy keeps in-frame clones and lacks some. Of 80,000 to 90,000 clones listed, approximately 90% are singletons. The sequence came from an adult woman with latent tuberculosis. Sequenced sample: CD1b-GMM tetramer-negative cells sorted from PBMCs.

The CDR3 region has the DNA TGCAGCGTTGAATCCAGTACCCATGAGCAGTTCTTC. Amino acids: CSVESSTHEQFF. The chain recombines TRBV29-1 with TRBJ2-1, with D unresolved. This CDR3 spans 12 amino acids. Deletions cut 2 bases from V and 8 bases from J, with 10 bases between. The germline V gene has CDR1 SQVTM and CDR2 ANQGSEA.